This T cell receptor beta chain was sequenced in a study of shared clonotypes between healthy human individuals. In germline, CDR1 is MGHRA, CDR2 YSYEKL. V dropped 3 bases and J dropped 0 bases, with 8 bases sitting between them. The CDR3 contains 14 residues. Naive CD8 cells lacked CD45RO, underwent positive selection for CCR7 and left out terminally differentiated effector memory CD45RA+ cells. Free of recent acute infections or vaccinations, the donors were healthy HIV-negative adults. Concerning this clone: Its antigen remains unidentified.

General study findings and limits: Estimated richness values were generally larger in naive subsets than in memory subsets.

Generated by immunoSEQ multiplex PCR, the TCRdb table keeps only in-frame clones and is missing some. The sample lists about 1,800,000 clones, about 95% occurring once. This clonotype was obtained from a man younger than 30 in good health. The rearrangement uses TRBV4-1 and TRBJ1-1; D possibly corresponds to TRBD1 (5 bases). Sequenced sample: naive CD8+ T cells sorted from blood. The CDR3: CASSHLTVNTEAFF. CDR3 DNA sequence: TGCGCCAGCAGCCACCTGACAGTGAACACTGAAGCTTTCTTT.